The clone carrying this T cell receptor (beta chain) was detected only a few times. This specimen comes from a study of neurological immune-mediated disorders. For the sorted libraries, about a million CD4+ or CD8+ T cells were used. From germline, CDR1 is ENHRY and CDR2 SYGVKD. The ends were cut back, 8 bases at V and 7 bases at J, with 23 bases in the middle. CDR3 length: 15 amino acids. A single record per CDR3 protein comes from TCRdb applying MiXCR to the 5' RACE reads. The data contain 45,000 to 55,000 distinct CDR3 sequences, around 5.3% of them singletons. Material for sequencing was CD4+ T cells from blood. This receptor was obtained from a young woman with multiple sclerosis. The chain combines TRBV10-3 with TRBJ1-2; D unresolved. The CDR3 nucleotides read TGTGCCATCCCCGGTAATGGGGTCCCACTTCTTGGCTACACCTTC. This codes for CAIPGNGVPLLGYTF.